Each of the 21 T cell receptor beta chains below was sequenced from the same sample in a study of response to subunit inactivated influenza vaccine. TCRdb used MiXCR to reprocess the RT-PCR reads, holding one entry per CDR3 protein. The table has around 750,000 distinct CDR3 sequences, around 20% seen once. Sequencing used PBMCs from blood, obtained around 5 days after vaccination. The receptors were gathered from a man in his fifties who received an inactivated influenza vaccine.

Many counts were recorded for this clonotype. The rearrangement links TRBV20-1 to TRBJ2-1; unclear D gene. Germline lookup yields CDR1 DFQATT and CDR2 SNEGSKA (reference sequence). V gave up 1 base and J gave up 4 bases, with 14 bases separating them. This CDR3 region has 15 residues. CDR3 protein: CSARARVVSYNEQFF. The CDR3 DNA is TGCAGTGCTAGAGCCCGGGTAGTATCGTACAATGAGCAGTTCTTC.

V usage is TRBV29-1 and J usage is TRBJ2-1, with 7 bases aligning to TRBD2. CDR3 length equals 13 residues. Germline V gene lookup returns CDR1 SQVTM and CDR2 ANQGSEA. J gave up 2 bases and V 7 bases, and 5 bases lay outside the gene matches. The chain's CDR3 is CSDRTRAYNEQFF. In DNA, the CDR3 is TGCAGCGATAGGACTAGAGCCTACAATGAGCAGTTCTTC.

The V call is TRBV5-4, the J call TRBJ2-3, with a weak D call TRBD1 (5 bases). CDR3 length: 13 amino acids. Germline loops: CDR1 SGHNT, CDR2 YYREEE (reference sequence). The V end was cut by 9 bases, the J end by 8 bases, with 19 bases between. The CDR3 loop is CAIGPGPGSTQYF. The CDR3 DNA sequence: TGTGCCATCGGCCCTGGACCAGGGTCTACGCAGTATTTT.

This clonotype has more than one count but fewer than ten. The CDR3 loop is CAINLSPADAQFF. The CDR3 region has the DNA TGTGCCATCAACTTATCCCCAGCGGACGCGCAGTTCTTC. The chain joins TRBV10-3 to TRBJ2-1; possible D gene TRBD2, 5 bases. In germline, CDR1 is ENHRY, CDR2 SYGVKD. The CDR3 totals 13 residues. Trimming left V 7 bases short and J 12 bases short, with 19 bases between.

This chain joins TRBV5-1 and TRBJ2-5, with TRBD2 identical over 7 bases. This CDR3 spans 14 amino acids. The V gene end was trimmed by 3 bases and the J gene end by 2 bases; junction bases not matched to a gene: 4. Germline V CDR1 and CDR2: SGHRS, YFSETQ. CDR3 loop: CASSYGTTQETQYF. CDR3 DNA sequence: TGCGCCAGCAGCTACGGGACTACTCAAGAGACCCAGTACTTC.

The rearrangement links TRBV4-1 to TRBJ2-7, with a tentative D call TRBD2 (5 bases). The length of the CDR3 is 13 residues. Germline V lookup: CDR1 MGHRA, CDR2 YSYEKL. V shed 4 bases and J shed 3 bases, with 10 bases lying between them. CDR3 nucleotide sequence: TGCGCCAGCAGCCCTGGACTCCACTACGAGCAGTACTTC. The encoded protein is CASSPGLHYEQYF.

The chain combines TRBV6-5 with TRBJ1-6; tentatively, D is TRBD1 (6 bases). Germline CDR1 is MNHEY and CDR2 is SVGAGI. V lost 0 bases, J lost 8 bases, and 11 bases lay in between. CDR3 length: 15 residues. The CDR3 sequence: CASSYSAGEHSPLHF. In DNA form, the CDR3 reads TGTGCCAGCAGTTACTCTGCAGGGGAGCATTCACCCCTCCACTTT.

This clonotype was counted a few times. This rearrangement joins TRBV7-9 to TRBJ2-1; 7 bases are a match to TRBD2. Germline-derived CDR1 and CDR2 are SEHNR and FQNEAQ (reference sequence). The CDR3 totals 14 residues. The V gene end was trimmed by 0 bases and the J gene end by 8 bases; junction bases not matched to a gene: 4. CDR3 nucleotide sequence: TGTGCCAGCAGCTTAGCGCTCAGCGGGGATGAGCAGTTCTTC. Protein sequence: CASSLALSGDEQFF.

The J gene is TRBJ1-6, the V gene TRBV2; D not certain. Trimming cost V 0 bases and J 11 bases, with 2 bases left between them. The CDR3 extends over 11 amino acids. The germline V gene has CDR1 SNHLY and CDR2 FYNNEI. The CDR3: CASSEAPPLHF. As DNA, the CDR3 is TGTGCCAGCAGTGAAGCGCCACCCCTCCACTTT.

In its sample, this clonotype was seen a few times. The chain's CDR3 is CSAIGSRQETQYF. CDR3 coding DNA: TGCAGTGCTATAGGTAGCCGTCAAGAGACCCAGTACTTC. The chain has TRBV20-1 and TRBJ2-5, with D unresolved. Germline lookup yields CDR1 DFQATT and CDR2 SNEGSKA (reference sequence). Trimming shortened V by 4 bases and J by 2 bases, and 11 bases separated the two germline ends. CDR3 length equals 13 residues.

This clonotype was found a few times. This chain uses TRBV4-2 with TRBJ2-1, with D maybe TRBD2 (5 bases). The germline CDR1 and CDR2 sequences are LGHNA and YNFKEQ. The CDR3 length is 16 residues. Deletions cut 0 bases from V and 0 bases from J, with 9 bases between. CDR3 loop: CASSQERASSYNEQFF. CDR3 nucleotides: TGTGCCAGCAGCCAAGAGCGGGCCAGCTCCTACAATGAGCAGTTCTTC.

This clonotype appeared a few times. The CDR3: CASSTDRRATEQYF. In DNA form, the CDR3 reads TGTGCCAGCAGTACGGACAGGAGGGCCACCGAGCAGTACTTC. V and J are TRBV6-1 and TRBJ2-7, with D tentatively TRBD1 (7 bases). V was shortened by 5 bases and J by 6 bases, with 17 bases between the two germline ends. CDR1 MNHNS and CDR2 SASEGT come from the germline V gene. The CDR3 extends over 14 amino acids.

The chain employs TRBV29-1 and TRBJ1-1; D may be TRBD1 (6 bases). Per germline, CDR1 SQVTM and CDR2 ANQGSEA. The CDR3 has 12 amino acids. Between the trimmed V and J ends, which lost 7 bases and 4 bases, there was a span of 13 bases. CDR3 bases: TGCAGCGGGGGGCAGGGGAGCACTGAAGCTTTCTTT. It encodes CSGGQGSTEAFF. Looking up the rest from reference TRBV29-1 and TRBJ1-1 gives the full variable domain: SAVISQKPSRDICQRGTSLTIQCQVDSQVTMMFWYRQQPGQSLTLIATANQGSEATYESGFVIDKFPISRPNLTFSTLTVSNMSPEDSSIYLCSGGQGSTEAFFGQGTRLTVV.

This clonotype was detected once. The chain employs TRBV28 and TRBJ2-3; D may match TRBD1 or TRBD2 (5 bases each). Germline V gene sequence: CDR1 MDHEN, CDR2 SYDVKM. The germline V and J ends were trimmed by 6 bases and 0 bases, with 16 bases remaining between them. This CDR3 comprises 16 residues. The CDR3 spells CASSGDARKSTDTQYF. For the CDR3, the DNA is TGTGCCAGCAGCGGGGACGCAAGAAAGAGCACAGATACGCAGTATTTT.

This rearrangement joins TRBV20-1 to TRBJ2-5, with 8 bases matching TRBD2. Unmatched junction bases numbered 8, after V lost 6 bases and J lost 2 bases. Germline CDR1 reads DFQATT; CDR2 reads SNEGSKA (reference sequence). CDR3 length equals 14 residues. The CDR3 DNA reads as TGCAGTGCGAACGACGCGGGGGGTCAAGAGACCCAGTACTTC. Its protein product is CSANDAGGQETQYF.

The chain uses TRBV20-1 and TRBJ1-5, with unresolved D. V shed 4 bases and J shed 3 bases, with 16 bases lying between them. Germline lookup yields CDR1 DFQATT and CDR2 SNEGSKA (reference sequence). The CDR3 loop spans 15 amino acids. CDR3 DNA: TGCAGTGCTATGGCAGCCTCGGTGGACAATCAGCCCCAGCATTTT. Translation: CSAMAASVDNQPQHF.

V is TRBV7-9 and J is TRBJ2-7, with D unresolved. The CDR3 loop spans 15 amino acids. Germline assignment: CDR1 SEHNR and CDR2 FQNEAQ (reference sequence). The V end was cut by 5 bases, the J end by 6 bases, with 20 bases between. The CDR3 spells CASSPVTRTVLEQYF. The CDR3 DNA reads TGTGCCAGCAGCCCTGTGACCAGGACGGTTCTCGAGCAGTACTTC.

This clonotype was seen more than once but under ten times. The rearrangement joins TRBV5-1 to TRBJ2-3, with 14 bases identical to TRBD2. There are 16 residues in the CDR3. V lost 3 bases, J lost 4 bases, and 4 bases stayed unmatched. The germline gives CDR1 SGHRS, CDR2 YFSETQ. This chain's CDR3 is CASSSGTSGSADTQYF. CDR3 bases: TGCGCCAGCAGCTCCGGGACTAGCGGGAGTGCAGATACGCAGTATTTT. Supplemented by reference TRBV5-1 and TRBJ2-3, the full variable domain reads KAGVTQTPRYLIKTRGQQVTLSCSPISGHRSVSWYQQTPGQGLQFLFEYFSETQRNKGNFPGRFSGRQFSNSRSEMNVSTLELGDSALYLCASSSGTSGSADTQYFGPGTRLTVL.

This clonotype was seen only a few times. The CDR3 here is CASSLDHRGLETQYF. CDR3 DNA sequence: TGTGCCAGCAGTTTAGACCACAGGGGTTTGGAGACCCAGTACTTC. This chain uses TRBV12-3 or TRBV12-4 with TRBJ2-5; 7 bases match TRBD1. Losses at the gene ends were 1 base for V and 5 bases for J; bases not matched to a gene: 7. The CDR3 is 15 amino acids.

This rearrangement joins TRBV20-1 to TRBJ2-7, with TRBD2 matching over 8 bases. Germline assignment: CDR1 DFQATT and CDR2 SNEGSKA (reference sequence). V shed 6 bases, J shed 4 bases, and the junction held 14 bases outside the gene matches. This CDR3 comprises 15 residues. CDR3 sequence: CSAQPRGRTGYEQYF. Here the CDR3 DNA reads TGCAGTGCCCAGCCCCGCGGGAGGACGGGTTACGAGCAGTACTTC.

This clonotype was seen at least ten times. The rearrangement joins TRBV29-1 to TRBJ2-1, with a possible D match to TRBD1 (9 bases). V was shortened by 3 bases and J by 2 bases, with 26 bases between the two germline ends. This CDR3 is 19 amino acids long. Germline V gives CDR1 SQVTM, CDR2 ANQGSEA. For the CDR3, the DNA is TGCAGCGTTGAGAAGCGGGGGACAGGGCGTATGGGTCCCTACAATGAGCAGTTCTTC. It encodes CSVEKRGTGRMGPYNEQFF.